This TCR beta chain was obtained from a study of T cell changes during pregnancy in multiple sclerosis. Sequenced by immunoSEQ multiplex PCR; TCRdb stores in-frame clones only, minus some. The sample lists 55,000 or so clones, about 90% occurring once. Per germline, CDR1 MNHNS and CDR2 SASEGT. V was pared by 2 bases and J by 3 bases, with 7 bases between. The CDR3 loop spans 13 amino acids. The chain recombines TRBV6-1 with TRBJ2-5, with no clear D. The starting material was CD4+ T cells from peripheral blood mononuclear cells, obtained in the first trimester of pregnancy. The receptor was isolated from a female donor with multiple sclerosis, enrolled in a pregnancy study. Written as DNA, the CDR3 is TGTGCCAGCAGTGAATTGGCAGAAGAGACCCAGTACTTC. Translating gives CASSELAEETQYF.